One sample yielded the 15 T cell receptor beta chains listed below, sequenced in a study of response to subunit inactivated influenza vaccine. TCRdb re-analysed the RT-PCR reads in MiXCR, keeping a single row per CDR3 protein. The data contain 160,000 or so distinct CDR3 sequences, approximately 11% of them seen just once; the ten biggest clones take up roughly 12%. The sequenced sample was non-naive T cells sorted from PBMCs, obtained 35 to 45 days after vaccination. These receptors all come from a man between 45 and 60 years old who received an inactivated influenza vaccine.

The chain employs TRBV3-1 and TRBJ1-5; D gene ambiguous. The CDR3 has 15 amino acids. The germline V and J ends were trimmed by 3 bases and 0 bases, with 9 bases remaining between them. The germline V gene has CDR1 LGHDT and CDR2 YNNKEL (reference sequence). CDR3 sequence (DNA): TGTGCCAGCAGCCACGGATTTAATAGCAATCAGCCCCAGCATTTT. Its protein product is CASSHGFNSNQPQHF.

The J gene is TRBJ2-2, the V gene TRBV7-6; 11 bases are a match to TRBD1. The CDR3 length is 15 residues. Germline V gives CDR1 SGHVS, CDR2 FNYEAQ. The V segment lost 5 bases and the J segment 4 bases; nucleotides outside the gene matches: 3. The CDR3 loop is CASSQGQGGTGELFF. The DNA of the CDR3 is TGTGCCAGCAGCCAGGGACAGGGGGGCACCGGGGAGCTGTTTTTT.

This clonotype was found a few times. This chain links TRBV15 with TRBJ1-4; D is possibly TRBD1 (5 bases). Trimming took off 3 bases at V and 6 bases at J, with 11 bases between the two ends. The CDR3 has 14 residues. CDR1 and CDR2 from the germline V gene are LNHNV and YYDKDF (reference sequence). CDR3 coding DNA: TGTGCCACCAGCAGTGGGGGGACGGATGAAAAACTGTTTTTT. Its translation is CATSSGGTDEKLFF.

There are a few counts of this clonotype. The V gene is TRBV30, the J gene TRBJ2-1; D remains ambiguous. CDR1 GTSNPN and CDR2 SVGIG come from the germline V gene (reference sequence). The CDR3 spans 15 residues. The ends were cut back, 0 bases at V and 0 bases at J, with 9 bases in the middle. CDR3 sequence reads: CAWSVYTSSYNEQFF. CDR3 nucleotide sequence: TGTGCCTGGAGTGTATACACTTCCTCCTACAATGAGCAGTTCTTC.

This clonotype was recorded a few times. The V gene is TRBV28, the J gene TRBJ1-2; 7 bases are shared with TRBD1. V dropped 6 bases and J dropped 2; count of bases not matched to a gene: 9. This CDR3 region has 15 residues. In germline, CDR1 is MDHEN, CDR2 SYDVKM. CDR3 in amino acids: CASSPGTARNYGYTF. DNA for the CDR3: TGTGCCAGCAGCCCCGGGACAGCACGAAACTATGGCTACACCTTC.

The rearrangement uses TRBV19 and TRBJ2-7, with 8 bases lining up with TRBD2. V shed 5 bases, J shed 5 bases, and the junction held 11 bases outside the gene matches. This CDR3 is 15 amino acids long. The germline V gene encodes CDR1 LNHDA and CDR2 SQIVND (reference sequence). The CDR3 reads CASSPPGLGSHEQYF. As DNA, the CDR3 is TGTGCCAGTAGTCCTCCGGGACTAGGAAGCCACGAGCAGTACTTC.

This clonotype has only a few counts. J is TRBJ2-5 and V is TRBV27; possible D gene TRBD2, 5 bases. Germline V gene data show CDR1 as MNHEY and CDR2 as SMNVEV (reference sequence). Trimming left V 0 bases short and J 7 bases short, with 9 bases between. CDR3 length: 13 residues. The CDR3 DNA reads TGTGCCAGCAGTTTATCGATCAGCGGGACCCAGTACTTC. Translated: CASSLSISGTQYF.

This chain uses TRBV5-1 with TRBJ2-4; the match to TRBD1 covers 10 bases. Looked up from germline, CDR1 is SGHRS and CDR2 is YFSETQ. This CDR3 region has 18 residues. V lost 0 bases to trimming and J lost 0 bases; unmatched junction nucleotides: 6. DNA for the CDR3: TGCGCCAGCAGCTTGGCCCCGACAGGGGGCGCAGCCAAAAACATTCAGTACTTC. Translated, it gives CASSLAPTGGAAKNIQYF.

This clonotype was detected only a few times. V and J are TRBV7-2 and TRBJ2-3; D may be TRBD1 (5 bases). Per germline, CDR1 SGHTA and CDR2 FQGNSA. The CDR3 contains 15 residues. With 1 base removed from V and 3 bases from J, the gap between germline ends came to 11 bases. CDR3 in amino acids: CASSLGNRFTDTQYF. As DNA, the CDR3 is TGTGCCAGCAGCTTAGGGAACAGGTTTACAGATACGCAGTATTTT.

This clonotype occurred many times. The rearrangement joins TRBV3-1 to TRBJ2-2; 12 nucleotides line up with TRBD2. Germline trimming cut 4 bases from V and 5 bases from J; bases unmatched to any gene: 5. The CDR3 loop spans 16 amino acids. Germline V gene sequence: CDR1 LGHDT, CDR2 YNNKEL (reference sequence). In DNA form, the CDR3 reads TGTGCCAGCAGCCTAAGACTAGCGGGGGCTACCGGGGAGCTGTTTTTT. Translation: CASSLRLAGATGELFF. Based on the CDR3 plus reference TRBV3-1 and TRBJ2-2, the full variable domain is DTAVSQTPKYLVTQMGNDKSIKCEQNLGHDTMYWYKQDSKKFLKIMFSYNNKELIINETVPNRFSPKSPDKAHLNLHINSLELGDSAVYFCASSLRLAGATGELFFGEGSRLTVL.

The table lists this clonotype with a few counts. The J gene is TRBJ2-2, the V gene TRBV25-1; D might be TRBD1 (6 bases). V was cut by 5 bases and J by 3 bases, with 19 bases left in between. From germline, CDR1 is MGHDK and CDR2 SYGVNS. The CDR3 consists of 17 residues. Written as DNA, the CDR3 is TGTGCCAGCAGTCCTACCCGAGGGGGAGTCGACACCGGGGAGCTGTTTTTT. This codes for CASSPTRGGVDTGELFF.

V usage is TRBV9 and J usage is TRBJ1-1; D is possibly TRBD1 (5 bases). The CDR3 contains 15 residues. Trimming took 0 bases from V and 1 from J, leaving 10 bases between them. Germline V gene lookup returns CDR1 SGDLS and CDR2 YYNGEE. CDR3 residues: CASSVVAGPNTEAFF. CDR3 sequence (DNA): TGTGCCAGCAGCGTAGTGGCAGGGCCGAACACTGAAGCTTTCTTT.

In its sample, this clonotype was seen a few times. V is TRBV6-2 or TRBV6-3 and J is TRBJ2-2; 7 bases are shared with TRBD1. The CDR3 sequence is 15 residues long. Germline assignment: CDR1 MNHEY and CDR2 SVGEGT. The trim removed 2 bases at V and 4 bases at J, leaving 4 bases unmatched. The CDR3 loop is CASSYRTGVTGELFF. The CDR3 coding sequence is TGTGCCAGCAGTTACCGGACAGGCGTCACCGGGGAGCTGTTTTTT.

The chain carries TRBV7-6 and TRBJ2-7; TRBD1 agrees at 9 bases. V dropped 1 base and J dropped 6; count of bases not matched to a gene: 1. The CDR3 is 13 amino acids. The germline V gene has CDR1 SGHVS and CDR2 FNYEAQ. This CDR3 is CASSLGTGAEQYF. The CDR3 nucleotides read TGTGCCAGCAGCTTAGGGACAGGGGCCGAGCAGTACTTC.

This clonotype has just a few counts. The rearrangement joins TRBV5-1 to TRBJ2-7; 11 bases match TRBD1. The V and J ends lost 5 bases and 10 bases, in that order; junction bases with no gene match: 14. The CDR3 is made up of 15 amino acids. Germline values: CDR1 SGHRS, CDR2 YFSETQ. CDR3: CASRKIPGQGGYQYF. The CDR3 DNA reads as TGCGCCAGCAGGAAAATACCGGGACAGGGGGGGTACCAGTACTTC.